The next 15 T cell receptor beta chains were all read from a single sample in a study of blood T cell repertoires in COVID-19. The table came from immunoSEQ multiplex PCR; TCRdb's copy has only in-frame clones and leaves some out. The sample has roughly 220,000 clones; about 86% are singletons. Sequenced material: peripheral blood. The receptor set was obtained from a woman aged 50 to 60 with COVID-19, enrolled during active disease.

This clone was recorded a few times. This chain joins TRBV2 and TRBJ2-2; D might be TRBD2 (5 bases). From germline, CDR1 is SNHLY and CDR2 FYNNEI. The CDR3 runs to 15 residues. With 7 bases removed from V and 7 bases from J, the gap between germline ends came to 19 bases. The CDR3 is CASNISPGISGELFF. The CDR3, as DNA: TGTGCCAGCAATATAAGCCCGGGGATAAGCGGGGAGCTGTTTTTT.

This chain links TRBV19 with TRBJ1-5; 7 bases fit TRBD1. The CDR3 is made up of 16 amino acids. Germline V gives CDR1 LNHDA, CDR2 SQIVND (reference sequence). With 2 bases clipped from V and 3 bases from J, the junction kept 7 bases outside the gene matches. CDR3 region: CASSIRQGLFNQPQHF. The DNA for the CDR3 is TGTGCCAGTAGTATAAGACAGGGATTATTCAATCAGCCCCAGCATTTT.

The chain employs TRBV5-1 and TRBJ1-1; weak D call: TRBD1 (6 bases). The CDR3 is 14 amino acids. In germline, CDR1 is SGHRS, CDR2 YFSETQ. Trimming took off 7 bases at V and 0 bases at J, with 13 bases between the two ends. In nucleotides, the CDR3 is TGCGCCAGCGGTCCGGACAGAGTGAACACTGAAGCTTTCTTT. Amino acid sequence: CASGPDRVNTEAFF.

The genes are TRBV24-1 and TRBJ2-3, with 8 bases aligning to TRBD2. In germline, CDR1 is KGHDR, CDR2 SFDVKD. There are 15 residues in the CDR3. After removal of 5 bases from V and 7 bases from J, the junction contained 10 bases not matched to a gene. The CDR3 sequence is CATSVPGGNRNTQYF. In DNA form, the CDR3 reads TGTGCCACCAGTGTCCCGGGGGGGAATAGGAATACGCAGTATTTT.

This chain uses TRBV7-9 with TRBJ1-1; TRBD1 matches at 8 bases. The V segment lost 3 bases and the J segment 1 base; nucleotides outside the gene matches: 7. Germline loops: CDR1 SEHNR, CDR2 FQNEAQ (reference sequence). This CDR3 is built from 16 residues. The DNA of the CDR3 is TGTGCCAGCAGCTTGCGACAGGGGATTCCGAACACTGAAGCTTTCTTT. Amino acid sequence: CASSLRQGIPNTEAFF.

V and J are TRBV24-1 and TRBJ2-1, with a tentative D call TRBD2 (5 bases). Germline V gives CDR1 KGHDR, CDR2 SFDVKD. The CDR3 has 15 amino acids. Trimming pared 4 bases from V and 0 bases from J, leaving 9 bases between. The CDR3 DNA is TGTGCCACCAGTGACCCCCGGGGCTCCTACAATGAGCAGTTCTTC. Encoded protein: CATSDPRGSYNEQFF.

The chain uses TRBV18 and TRBJ1-3; possible D gene TRBD1, 5 bases. The V and J ends lost 6 bases and 3 bases respectively, with 12 bases between them. CDR1 is KGHSH, CDR2 LQKENI, per germline. The CDR3 extends over 14 amino acids. The CDR3 coding sequence is TGTGCCAGCTCCACTGACAGCTATGGAAACACCATATATTTT. Translated, it gives CASSTDSYGNTIYF.

This chain joins TRBV27 and TRBJ1-5; no clear D. The length of the CDR3 is 15 residues. V lost 4 bases and J lost 4, with 14 bases in between. The germline V gene encodes CDR1 MNHEY and CDR2 SMNVEV (reference sequence). The CDR3 spells CASSSLTGLNQPQHF. In DNA, the CDR3 is TGTGCCAGCAGTTCATTGACTGGATTGAATCAGCCCCAGCATTTT.

The chain combines TRBV19 with TRBJ2-1, with TRBD2 matching 9 bases. The V segment lost 5 bases and the J segment 2 bases; nucleotides outside the gene matches: 10. The CDR3 has 17 amino acids. The germline gives CDR1 LNHDA, CDR2 SQIVND (reference sequence). CDR3 loop: CASSPSSGTSPYNEQFF. CDR3 in DNA: TGTGCCAGTAGTCCCTCCTCCGGGACTAGCCCCTACAATGAGCAGTTCTTC.

The chain couples TRBV29-1 to TRBJ2-1; TRBD1 matches at 9 bases. CDR1 is SQVTM and CDR2 is ANQGSEA in the germline V gene. The CDR3 extends over 12 amino acids. V shed 7 bases, J shed 9 bases, and the junction held 7 bases outside the gene matches. The CDR3 bases are TGCAGCGCGGGACAGGGTGCTTCTGAGCAGTTCTTC. Its protein is CSAGQGASEQFF.

The chain carries TRBV6-5 and TRBJ1-1; 7 bases match TRBD1. There are 14 residues in the CDR3. With 0 bases clipped from V and 10 bases from J, the junction kept 8 bases outside the gene matches. The germline CDR1 and CDR2 sequences are MNHEY and SVGAGI. The DNA of the CDR3 is TGTGCCAGCAGTTACTCGGGACAGAAGTTCTCAGCTTTCTTT. As protein: CASSYSGQKFSAFF.

The chain has TRBV6-7 and TRBJ2-7; 8 bases match TRBD1. TRBV6-7 is an ORF, and what it does is uncertain. The CDR3 contains 12 residues. Unmatched junction bases numbered 4, after V lost 8 bases and J lost 4 bases. CDR3 nucleotides: TGTGCCAGCGGGGACAGGCGTTACGAGCAGTACTTC. It translates to CASGDRRYEQYF.

The CDR3 reads CASILSYNSPLHF. DNA for the CDR3: TGTGCCAGCATCCTCTCCTATAATTCACCCCTCCACTTT. V usage is TRBV2 and J usage is TRBJ1-6; no reliable D call. CDR3 length: 13 amino acids. Germline CDR1 and CDR2: SNHLY and FYNNEI. V was shortened by 7 bases and J by 0 bases, with 4 bases between the two germline ends.

In nucleotides, the CDR3 is TGCGCCAGCAGCCCTGCCCCCGGACTAGCGAGGGAGCAGTACTTC. It translates to CASSPAPGLAREQYF. The rearrangement joins TRBV5-1 to TRBJ2-7; the match to TRBD2 covers 9 bases. Germline CDR1 and CDR2: SGHRS and YFSETQ. The CDR3 spans 15 residues. With V trimmed by 4 bases and J by 7 bases, 12 bases remained unmatched.

Details on this clone: At one end the junction does not follow the germline gene, possibly because of a read error. Other DNA sequences in this sample translate to the same CDR3. The V call is TRBV11-3, the J call TRBJ1-4, with a possible D match to TRBD1 (5 bases). This CDR3 is 15 amino acids long. Per germline, CDR1 SGHNT and CDR2 YENEEA. The chain's CDR3 is CASSLGRQPNEKLFF. The CDR3, as DNA: TGCGCCAGCAGCTTAGGGAGACAGCCCAATGAAAAACTGTTTTTT.